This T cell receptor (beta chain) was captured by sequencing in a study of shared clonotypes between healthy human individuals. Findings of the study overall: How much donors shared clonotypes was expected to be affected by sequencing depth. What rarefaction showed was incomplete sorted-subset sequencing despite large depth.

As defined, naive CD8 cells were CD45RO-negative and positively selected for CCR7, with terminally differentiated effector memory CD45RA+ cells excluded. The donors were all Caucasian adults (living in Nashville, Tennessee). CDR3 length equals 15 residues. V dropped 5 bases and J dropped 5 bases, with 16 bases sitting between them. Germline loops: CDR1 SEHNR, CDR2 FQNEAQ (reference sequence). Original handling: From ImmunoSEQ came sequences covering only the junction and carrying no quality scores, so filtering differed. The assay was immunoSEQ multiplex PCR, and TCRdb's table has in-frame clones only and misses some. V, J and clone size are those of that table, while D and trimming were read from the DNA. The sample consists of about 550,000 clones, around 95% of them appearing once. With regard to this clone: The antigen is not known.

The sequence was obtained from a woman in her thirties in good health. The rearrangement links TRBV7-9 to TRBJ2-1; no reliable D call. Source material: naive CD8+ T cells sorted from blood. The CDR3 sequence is CASSLHASDNNEQFF. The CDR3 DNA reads TGTGCCAGCAGCCTACACGCCAGTGATAACAATGAGCAGTTCTTC.